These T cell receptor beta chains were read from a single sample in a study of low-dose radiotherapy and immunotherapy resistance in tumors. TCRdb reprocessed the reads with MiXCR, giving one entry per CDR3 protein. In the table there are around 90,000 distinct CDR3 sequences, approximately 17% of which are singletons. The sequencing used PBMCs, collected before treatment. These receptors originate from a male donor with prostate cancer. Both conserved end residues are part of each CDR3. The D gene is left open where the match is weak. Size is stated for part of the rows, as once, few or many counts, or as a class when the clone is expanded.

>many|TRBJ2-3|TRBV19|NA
TGTGCCAGTAGTATAGCGGGGGGCCTGGATACGCAGTATTTT
CASSIAGGLDTQYF
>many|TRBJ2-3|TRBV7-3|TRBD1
TGTGCCAGCAGCTCAACAGGGGCCAGAGATACGCAGTATTTT
CASSSTGARDTQYF
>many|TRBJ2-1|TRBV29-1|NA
TGCAGCGTTGGTCGACAGCCCAATGAGCAGTTCTTC
CSVGRQPNEQFF
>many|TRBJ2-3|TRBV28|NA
TGTGCCACTCTGGGAGTAGCAGATACGCAGTATTTT
CATLGVADTQYF
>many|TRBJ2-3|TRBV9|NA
TGTGCCAGCAGCGTTGGTAGCGTTAACACAGATACGCAGTATTTT
CASSVGSVNTDTQYF
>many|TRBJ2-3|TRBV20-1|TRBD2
TGCAGGCCGGTTTCGCGGGGGGGAGGCACAGATACGCAGTATTTT
CRPVSRGGGTDTQYF
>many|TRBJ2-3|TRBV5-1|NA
TGCGCCAGCAGCTTGGCGGGGTCCCCAGGGGTGCAATCAGATACGCAGTATTTT
CASSLAGSPGVQSDTQYF
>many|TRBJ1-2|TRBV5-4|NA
TGTGCCAGCAGCTTGGACGAGAACTATGGCTACACCTTC
CASSLDENYGYTF
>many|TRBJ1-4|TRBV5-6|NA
TGTGCCAGCAGCGCGGCCACAGGGAGCAGTGAAAAACTGTTTTTT
CASSAATGSSEKLFF
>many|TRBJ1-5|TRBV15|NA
TGTGCCACCAGCAGAGATCCCAGGCCAGAGGAGCCCCAGCATTTT
CATSRDPRPEEPQHF
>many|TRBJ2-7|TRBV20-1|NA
TGCAGTGCTAGAGCCCAGAGTCGCGCGCAACTTTACTCCTACGAGCAGTACTTC
CSARAQSRAQLYSYEQYF
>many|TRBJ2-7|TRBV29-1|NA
TGCAGCGCTGAGATTTTCAACGAGCAGTACTTC
CSAEIFNEQYF
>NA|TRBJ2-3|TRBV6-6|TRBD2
TGTGCCAGCGGTTCCCGTCTAGCGGGGGGGATCCGCACAGATACGCAGTATTTT
CASGSRLAGGIRTDTQYF
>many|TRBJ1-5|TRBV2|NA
TGTGCCAGCAGTGAAGCGCTTCAGGCAGCTTATAGCAATCAGCCCCAGCATTTT
CASSEALQAAYSNQPQHF
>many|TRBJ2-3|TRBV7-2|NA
TGTGCCAGCAGCGTTAGGCACGCGGGTACAGATACGCAGTATTTT
CASSVRHAGTDTQYF
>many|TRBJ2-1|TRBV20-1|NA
TGCAGTGCTACTGGGGTATCGGGGGTCTACAATGAGCAGTTCTTC
CSATGVSGVYNEQFF
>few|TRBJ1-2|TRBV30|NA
TGTGCCTGGGACGGAGGCGGGGTAACGGATGGCTACACCTTC
CAWDGGGVTDGYTF
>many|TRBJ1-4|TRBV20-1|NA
TGCAGTGCTAGAGGGAATGTCGAAAAACTGTTTTTT
CSARGNVEKLFF
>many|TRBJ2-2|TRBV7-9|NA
TGTGCCAGCAGCTTAGGGTTCTCGAGCACCGGGGAGCTGTTTTTT
CASSLGFSSTGELFF
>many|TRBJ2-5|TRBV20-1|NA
TGCAGTGCTAGCGCACCGAACGCCATAGGGACCCAGTACTTC
CSASAPNAIGTQYF
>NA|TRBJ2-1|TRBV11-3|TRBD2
TGTGCCAGCAGCTTCGGGGGGAGCACCTACAATGAGCAGTTCTTC
CASSFGGSTYNEQFF
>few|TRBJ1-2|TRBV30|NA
TGTGCCTGGAACGGGGGGGGAGTCTATGGCTACACCTTC
CAWNGGGVYGYTF
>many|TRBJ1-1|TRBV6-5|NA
TGTGCCAGCAGTTACCGGGGGGGACACTTCGACACTGAAGCTTTCTTT
CASSYRGGHFDTEAFF
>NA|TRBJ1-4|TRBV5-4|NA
TGTGCCAGCAGCTCTCAGGGGAAGTATGAAAAACTGTTTTTT
CASSSQGKYEKLFF
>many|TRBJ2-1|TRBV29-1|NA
TGCAGCATAACAGGGAATTCCTACAATGAGCAGTTCTTC
CSITGNSYNEQFF
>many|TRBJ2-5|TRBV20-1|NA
TGCAGTGCTAGAGCTGGATTTCAAGAGACCCAGTACTTC
CSARAGFQETQYF
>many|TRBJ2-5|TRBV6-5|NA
TGTGCCAGCAGCCCCGGAGGGCTGACCCAGTACTTC
CASSPGGLTQYF
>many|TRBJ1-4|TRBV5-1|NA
TGCGCCAGCAGCCCTAGCCCCGTCGGAACTAATGAAAAACTGTTTTTT
CASSPSPVGTNEKLFF
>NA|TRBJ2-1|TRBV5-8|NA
TGTGCCAGCAGCTTGGCCAGCTACGAGCAGTTCTTC
CASSLASYEQFF
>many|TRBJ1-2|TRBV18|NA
TGTGCCAGCTCACCCTCCGGAGGACGGGAGAACTATGGCTACACCTTC
CASSPSGGRENYGYTF
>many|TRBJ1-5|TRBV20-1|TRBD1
TGCAGTGCCCAAACTGGGACAGGTCGCCTCGATCAGCCCCAGCATTTT
CSAQTGTGRLDQPQHF
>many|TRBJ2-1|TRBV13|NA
TGTGCCACCAGCAGCGGGACAGCTTACAATGAGCAGTTCTTC
CATSSGTAYNEQFF
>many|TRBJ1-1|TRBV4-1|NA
TGCGCCAGCAGCCCCGAGGTGAGGACTGAAGCTTTCTTT
CASSPEVRTEAFF
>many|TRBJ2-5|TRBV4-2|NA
TGTGCCAGCAGCCAAGATCACGAGACCCAGTACTTC
CASSQDHETQYF